The 21 T cell receptor beta chains listed next were all sequenced from one sample in a study of blood T cell repertoires in COVID-19. Measured with immunoSEQ multiplex PCR; TCRdb has only the in-frame clones, and not every one. The sample consists of 52,000 or so clones, roughly 79% of them appearing once. Sequenced material: peripheral blood. These receptors all stem from a human donor in a cohort sampled during active COVID-19.

This chain connects TRBV28 to TRBJ2-7; 13 nucleotides line up with TRBD2. The germline CDR1 and CDR2 sequences are MDHEN and SYDVKM. V dropped 4 bases and J dropped 5; count of bases not matched to a gene: 8. The CDR3 contains 16 residues. In DNA, the CDR3 is TGTGCCAGCAGTTCCCGGGGACTAGCGGGGATCGACGAGCAGTACTTC. Protein product: CASSSRGLAGIDEQYF.

This chain links TRBV19 with TRBJ2-6; D unresolved. This CDR3 is built from 17 residues. Germline-derived CDR1 and CDR2 are LNHDA and SQIVND (reference sequence). The germline V and J ends were trimmed by 6 bases and 4 bases, with 19 bases remaining between them. This CDR3 is CASRMRTLESGANVLTF. The CDR3, as DNA: TGTGCCAGTAGGATGCGTACCTTGGAGTCGGGGGCCAACGTCCTGACTTTC.

The chain has TRBV19 and TRBJ2-2; tentative D call: TRBD2 (5 bases). Deletions cut 4 bases from V and 8 bases from J, with 14 bases between. The germline gives CDR1 LNHDA, CDR2 SQIVND (reference sequence). CDR3 size: 14 residues. The DNA for the CDR3 is TGTGCCAGTAGTAACGGACTGGGCTCGGGGGAGCTGTTTTTT. It translates to CASSNGLGSGELFF.

This clone was seen more than once but under ten times. The chain uses TRBV15 and TRBJ1-1, with 8 bases lining up with TRBD1. CDR1 and CDR2 from the germline V gene are LNHNV and YYDKDF (reference sequence). V lost 3 bases to trimming and J lost 2 bases; unmatched junction nucleotides: 5. The CDR3 has 15 residues. CDR3 sequence reads: CATSRTGAGNTEAFF. As DNA, the CDR3 is TGTGCCACCAGCAGGACAGGGGCGGGAAACACTGAAGCTTTCTTT.

The chain carries TRBV25-1 and TRBJ2-1, with 11 bases fitting TRBD2. The CDR3 totals 16 residues. Losses at the gene ends were 3 bases for V and 7 bases for J; bases not matched to a gene: 8. CDR1 is MGHDK and CDR2 is SYGVNS in the germline V gene. CDR3 DNA sequence: TGTGCCAGCAGTGACCCCCTAGCGGGGGGCCGAAATGAGCAGTTCTTC. Its protein is CASSDPLAGGRNEQFF.

V gene TRBV7-3 combines with J gene TRBJ2-3; 9 bases are a match to TRBD2. Looked up from germline, CDR1 is SGHTA and CDR2 is FQGTGA. CDR3 length: 18 residues. J gave up 6 bases and V 2 bases, and 15 bases lay outside the gene matches. Here the CDR3 reads CASSLQPGTSLIGDTQYF. CDR3 nucleotides: TGTGCCAGCAGCTTACAGCCCGGGACTAGCCTCATAGGGGATACGCAGTATTTT.

The chain joins TRBV7-3 to TRBJ2-1; 11 nucleotides agree with TRBD2. V lost 5 bases and J lost 8; bases outside the gene matches: 14. Germline V gene data show CDR1 as SGHTA and CDR2 as FQGTGA. The CDR3 runs to 17 residues. The CDR3: CASSGRVVAGGIDEQFF. The DNA of the CDR3 is TGTGCCAGCAGCGGAAGGGTAGTAGCGGGAGGGATTGATGAGCAGTTCTTC.

The chain recombines TRBV7-8 with TRBJ2-7, with 7 bases identical to TRBD1. V shed 1 base and J 2 bases; nucleotides not matched to a gene: 11. This CDR3 contains 17 residues. Germline CDR1 is SGHVS and CDR2 is FQNEAQ. DNA for the CDR3: TGTGCCAGCAGCTTAGGCACAGGGGCCATTCCTCCCTACGAGCAGTACTTC. This sequence encodes CASSLGTGAIPPYEQYF.

The chain couples TRBV28 to TRBJ2-1; 8 bases align to TRBD2. The junction had 5 bases not matched to a gene; V was cut back by 2 bases and J by 5 bases. Per the germline V gene, CDR1 is MDHEN and CDR2 is SYDVKM. The CDR3 consists of 15 residues. The CDR3 is CASSLDAGGHNEQFF. In DNA, the CDR3 is TGTGCCAGCAGTTTAGACGCGGGAGGACACAATGAGCAGTTCTTC.

The chain couples TRBV21-1 to TRBJ2-4; TRBD2 is the table's D call and was not checked against the DNA. TRBV21-1 is listed as a pseudogene. The CDR3 covers 14 residues. For the CDR3, the DNA is TGTGCCGAAAGAAGTGGGGGGGCCCAAAACATTCAGTACTTC. This sequence encodes CAERSGGAQNIQYF.

This chain links TRBV30 with TRBJ2-7, with a tentative D call TRBD1 (6 bases). Trimming left V 2 bases short and J 3 bases short, with 8 bases between. Germline values: CDR1 GTSNPN, CDR2 SVGIG (reference sequence). There are 12 residues in the CDR3. CDR3 sequence: CAWSFRGYEQYF. The CDR3 DNA reads TGTGCCTGGAGTTTCAGGGGCTACGAGCAGTACTTC.

V and J are TRBV18 and TRBJ1-2; D is uncertain. CDR3 length: 12 amino acids. V lost 3 bases and J lost 6, with 8 bases in between. Germline-derived CDR1 and CDR2 are KGHSH and LQKENI. The CDR3 DNA is TGTGCCAGCTCACCGGATGGGCATGGCTACACCTTC. Protein sequence: CASSPDGHGYTF. The full variable domain, with the rest looked up from reference TRBV18 and TRBJ1-2, is NAGVMQNPRHLVRRRGQEARLRCSPMKGHSHVYWYRQLPEEGLKFMVYLQKENIIDESGMPKERFSAEFPKEGPSILRIQQVVRGDSAAYFCASSPDGHGYTFGSGTRLTVV.

This sequence joins TRBV7-2 and TRBJ2-5, with D possibly TRBD2 on 5 matching bases. The CDR3 has 12 residues. The germline V gene has CDR1 SGHTA and CDR2 FQGNSA. V lost 5 bases and J 5 bases, leaving 9 bases between the germline ends. The CDR3 DNA reads as TGTGCCAGCAGCCCTAGCAGGGAGACCCAGTACTTC. This sequence encodes CASSPSRETQYF. The whole variable domain, remainder taken from reference TRBV7-2 and TRBJ2-5, is GAGVSQSPSNKVTEKGKDVELRCDPISGHTALYWYRQSLGQGLEFLIYFQGNSAPDKSGLPSDRFSAERTGGSVSTLTIQRTQQEDSAVYLCASSPSRETQYFGPGTRLLVL.

The chain carries TRBV7-9 and TRBJ1-5; 11 bases map to TRBD1. Germline CDR1 and CDR2: SEHNR and FQNEAQ (reference sequence). CDR3 size: 14 residues. Trimming at V came to 5 bases and at J to 5 bases, leaving 2 bases not matched to a gene. The CDR3 DNA follows: TGTGCCAGCAGCCGGACAGGGGGCGATCAGCCCCAGCATTTT. Translating gives CASSRTGGDQPQHF.

V is TRBV7-9 and J is TRBJ1-4, with 7 bases lining up with TRBD1. Trimming at V came to 1 base and at J to 7 bases, leaving 6 bases not matched to a gene. The CDR3 length is 15 residues. Germline V gene lookup returns CDR1 SEHNR and CDR2 FQNEAQ (reference sequence). DNA for the CDR3: TGTGCCAGCAGCTTAGGGTGGGACAGTTTTGAAAAACTGTTTTTT. Translation: CASSLGWDSFEKLFF. The full variable domain, its missing parts supplied by reference TRBV7-9 and TRBJ1-4, is DTGVSQNPRHKITKRGQNVTFRCDPISEHNRLYWYRQTLGQGPEFLTYFQNEAQLEKSRLLSDRFSAERPKGSFSTLEIQRTEQGDSAMYLCASSLGWDSFEKLFFGSGTQLSVL.

This chain joins TRBV7-2 and TRBJ1-6, with 10 bases matching TRBD1. The germline CDR1 and CDR2 sequences are SGHTA and FQGNSA. The CDR3 runs 18 residues. V dropped 5 bases and J dropped 5; count of bases not matched to a gene: 12. Here the CDR3 DNA reads TGTGCCAGCAGCCTCATGGGGGGGACAGGGGTTAATAATTCACCCCTCCACTTT. It encodes CASSLMGGTGVNNSPLHF. The whole variable domain, remainder taken from reference TRBV7-2 and TRBJ1-6, is GAGVSQSPSNKVTEKGKDVELRCDPISGHTALYWYRQSLGQGLEFLIYFQGNSAPDKSGLPSDRFSAERTGGSVSTLTIQRTQQEDSAVYLCASSLMGGTGVNNSPLHFGNGTRLTVT.

This chain uses TRBV7-2 with TRBJ2-3, with D tentatively TRBD2 (6 bases). V lost 5 bases and J 2 bases, leaving 11 bases between the germline ends. CDR3 length equals 14 residues. Germline assignment: CDR1 SGHTA and CDR2 FQGNSA. The DNA for the CDR3 is TGTGCCAGCAGCGGATGGGACTCCACAGATACGCAGTATTTT. This gives the protein CASSGWDSTDTQYF.

The gene calls are TRBV6-6 and TRBJ1-2; 7 nucleotides align to TRBD1. The CDR3 has 13 residues. The V gene's germline CDR1 is MNHNY and CDR2 SVGAGI (reference sequence). Trimming at V came to 7 bases and at J to 5 bases, leaving 7 bases not matched to a gene. The chain's CDR3 is CASIRGGLYGYTF. The CDR3 DNA sequence: TGTGCCAGCATTCGAGGGGGCCTATATGGCTACACCTTC.

The rearrangement joins TRBV5-1 to TRBJ1-1, with a tentative D call TRBD1 (5 bases). This CDR3 has 14 residues. CDR1 is SGHRS, CDR2 YFSETQ, per germline. V lost 0 bases, J lost 3 bases, and 9 bases lay in between. CDR3 in DNA: TGCGCCAGCAGCTTGGCCGGGGGGGACACTGAAGCTTTCTTT. Its protein product is CASSLAGGDTEAFF.

V and J are TRBV18 and TRBJ1-1; D uncertain. The V gene lost 6 bases and the J gene lost 3 bases, with 11 bases spanning the gap. CDR1 and CDR2 from the germline V gene are KGHSH and LQKENI. The CDR3 runs 13 residues. In DNA, the CDR3 is TGTGCCAGCTCGATAAACGGGGACACTGAAGCTTTCTTT. Encoded protein: CASSINGDTEAFF.

This clone showed up just once. V usage is TRBV7-2 and J usage is TRBJ2-3, with TRBD2 matching over 16 bases. From germline, CDR1 is SGHTA and CDR2 FQGNSA. The CDR3 totals 18 residues. Losses at the gene ends were 4 bases for V and 3 bases for J; bases not matched to a gene: 7. The CDR3 protein is CASSSGTSGGAGTDTQYF. For the CDR3, the DNA is TGTGCCAGCAGCTCGGGGACTAGCGGGGGGGCCGGGACAGATACGCAGTATTTT.